One sample yielded the 10 T cell receptor beta chains listed below, sequenced in a study of monozygotic twins with inflammatory bowel disease. TCRdb re-analyzed the 5' RACE reads; it lists each CDR3 protein once, without DNA. The sample's table shows 400,000 or so distinct CDR3 sequences. Material for sequencing was blood. The origin of the receptors is a human donor with ulcerative colitis or Crohn's disease, or a healthy co-twin of an affected twin (not recorded which).

This sequence joins TRBV7-8 and TRBJ2-3. The germline V gene encodes CDR1 SGHVS and CDR2 FQNEAQ. This CDR3 is built from 14 residues. The CDR3 spells CASRSMGSTDTQYF.

The chain uses TRBV6-5 and TRBJ1-1. This CDR3 has 16 amino acids. Germline V lookup: CDR1 MNHEY, CDR2 SVGAGI. The CDR3 sequence is CASSYGGTERTTEAFF.

V gene TRBV7-2 combines with J gene TRBJ2-5; as DNA is missing, the TRBD2 call by TCRdb cannot be tested. CDR3 length equals 14 residues. Germline loops: CDR1 SGHTA, CDR2 FQGNSA. CDR3: CASSFLAPQETQYF.

The V gene is TRBV10-3, the J gene TRBJ2-7; the D gene TCRdb calls, TRBD1, cannot be checked with no DNA. Germline CDR1 ENHRY, CDR2 SYGVKD. The CDR3 spans 12 residues. The CDR3 loop is CAAAGDPYEQYF.

The rearrangement links TRBV12-3 or TRBV12-4 to TRBJ1-3; TCRdb's D call of TRBD1 is untestable without DNA. The CDR3 extends over 14 amino acids. The CDR3 loop is CASSNDRVGNTIYF.

This chain links TRBV12-3 or TRBV12-4 with TRBJ1-1. The CDR3 is 13 residues long. Here the CDR3 reads CASSLARGTEAFF.

The gene calls are TRBV3-1 and TRBJ1-2; no DNA is available, so the TRBD1 call from TCRdb remains unchecked. CDR1 is LGHDT, CDR2 YNNKEL, per germline (reference sequence). This CDR3 contains 13 residues. The CDR3 sequence: CASSQGTPKNYTF.

V is TRBV19 and J is TRBJ2-4. Germline assignment: CDR1 LNHDA and CDR2 SQIVND (reference sequence). There are 16 residues in the CDR3. This chain's CDR3 is CASSIERSGAKNIQYF.

The chain couples TRBV29-1 to TRBJ2-7; TCRdb's assignment of TRBD2 cannot be checked, as there is no DNA. The CDR3 consists of 12 residues. Germline CDR1 and CDR2: SQVTM and ANQGSEA. The chain's CDR3 is CSVTSGGREQYF.

The chain employs TRBV5-1 and TRBJ1-1; TCRdb's D call, TRBD1, is unchecked because there is no DNA. The germline V gene has CDR1 SGHRS and CDR2 YFSETQ. There are 15 residues in the CDR3. The CDR3 protein is CASMTSPGGNTEAFF.